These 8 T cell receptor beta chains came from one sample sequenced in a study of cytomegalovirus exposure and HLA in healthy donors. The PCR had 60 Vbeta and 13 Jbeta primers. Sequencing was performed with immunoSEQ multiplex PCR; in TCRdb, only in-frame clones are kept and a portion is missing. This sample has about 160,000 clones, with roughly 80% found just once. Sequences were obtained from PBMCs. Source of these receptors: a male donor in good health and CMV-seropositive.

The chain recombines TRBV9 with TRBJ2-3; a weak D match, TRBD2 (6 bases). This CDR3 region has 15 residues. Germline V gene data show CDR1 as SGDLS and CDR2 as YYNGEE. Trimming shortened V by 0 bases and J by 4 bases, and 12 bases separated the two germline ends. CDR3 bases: TGTGCCAGCAGCGTAGGACTAGTTGACTCAGATACGCAGTATTTT. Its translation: CASSVGLVDSDTQYF.

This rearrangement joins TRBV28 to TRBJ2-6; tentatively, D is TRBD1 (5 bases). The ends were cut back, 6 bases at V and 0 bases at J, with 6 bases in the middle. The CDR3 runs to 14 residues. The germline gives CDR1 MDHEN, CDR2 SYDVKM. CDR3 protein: CASRGRSGANVLTF. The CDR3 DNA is TGTGCCAGCAGGGGGCGCTCTGGGGCCAACGTCCTGACTTTC.

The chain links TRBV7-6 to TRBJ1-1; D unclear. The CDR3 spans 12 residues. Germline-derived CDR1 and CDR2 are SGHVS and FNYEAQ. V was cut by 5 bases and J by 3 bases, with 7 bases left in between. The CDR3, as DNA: TGTGCCAGCAGCCGGAGTGACACTGAAGCTTTCTTT. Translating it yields CASSRSDTEAFF.

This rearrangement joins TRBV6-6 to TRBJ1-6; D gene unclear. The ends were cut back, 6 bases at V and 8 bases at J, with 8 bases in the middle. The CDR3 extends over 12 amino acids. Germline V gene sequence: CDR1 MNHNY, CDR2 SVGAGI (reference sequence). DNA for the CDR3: TGTGCCAGCAGGGATCGGGATTCACCCCTCCACTTT. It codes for CASRDRDSPLHF.

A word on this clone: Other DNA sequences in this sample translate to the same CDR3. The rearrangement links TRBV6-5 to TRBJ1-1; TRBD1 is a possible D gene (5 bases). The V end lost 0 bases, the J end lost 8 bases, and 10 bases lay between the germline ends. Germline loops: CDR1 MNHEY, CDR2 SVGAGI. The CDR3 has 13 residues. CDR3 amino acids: CASSYSQGLEAFF. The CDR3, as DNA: TGTGCCAGCAGTTACTCGCAGGGTCTAGAAGCTTTCTTT.

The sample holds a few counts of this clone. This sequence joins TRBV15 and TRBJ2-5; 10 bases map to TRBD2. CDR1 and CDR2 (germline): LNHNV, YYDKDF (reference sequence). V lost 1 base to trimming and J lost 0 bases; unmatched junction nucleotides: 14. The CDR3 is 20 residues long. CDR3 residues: CATSRGTLASGGEYQETQYF. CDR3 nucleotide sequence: TGTGCCACCAGCAGAGGGACCCTGGCTAGCGGGGGCGAGTACCAAGAGACCCAGTACTTC. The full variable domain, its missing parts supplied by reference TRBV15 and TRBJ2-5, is DAMVIQNPRYQVTQFGKPVTLSCSQTLNHNVMYWYQQKSSQAPKLLFHYYDKDFNNEADTPDNFQSRRPNTSFCFLDIRSPGLGDTAMYLCATSRGTLASGGEYQETQYFGPGTRLLVL.

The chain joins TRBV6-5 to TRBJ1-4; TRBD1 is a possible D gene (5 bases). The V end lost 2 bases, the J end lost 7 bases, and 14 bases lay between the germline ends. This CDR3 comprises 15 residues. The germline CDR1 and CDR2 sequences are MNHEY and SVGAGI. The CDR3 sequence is CASSYRIPQGEKLFF. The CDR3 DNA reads TGTGCCAGCAGTTACCGGATACCCCAGGGTGAAAAACTGTTTTTT.

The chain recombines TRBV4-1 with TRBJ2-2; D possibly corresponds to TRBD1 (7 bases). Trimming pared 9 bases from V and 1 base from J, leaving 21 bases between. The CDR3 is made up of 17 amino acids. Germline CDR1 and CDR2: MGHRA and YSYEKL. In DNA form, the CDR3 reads TGCGCCAGTCGCAAGGGGGGACAGTTAAGGAACACCGGGGAGCTGTTTTTT. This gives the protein CASRKGGQLRNTGELFF.